This T cell receptor (beta chain) was observed in a study of T cell responses to AZD1222 COVID-19 vaccine. The assay was immunoSEQ multiplex PCR, and TCRdb's table has in-frame clones only and misses some. The data contain 93,000 or so clones, 91% of them seen just once; the ten biggest clones take up over 40%. The CDR3 length is 14 residues. The source material was peripheral blood, sampled on day 0 of AZD1222 vaccination. The rearrangement joins TRBV21-1 to TRBJ1-1. TRBV21-1 is labeled a pseudogene. This sequence was found in an adult in good health. The CDR3 spells CASRGNRGGTEAFF. The CDR3 coding sequence is TGTGCCAGCAGGGGGAACAGGGGAGGGACTGAAGCTTTCTTT.